This T cell receptor beta chain originates from a study of blood T cell repertoires in COVID-19 (dated by TCRdb to 2020 to 2022). Broadly, across the study: Samples covering the acute and convalescent phases of COVID-19 were provided by collaborators in the United States, Italy and Spain. The material from the prospective study consisted of cDNA or gDNA derived from T cells, B-cell-depleted T cells, or PBMCs. Subjects who had been exposed to COVID-19, were actively infected with it, or had recovered from it provided the deeply sampled blood TCRbeta repertoires that made up the dataset. A freely available public database, intended as a resource for researchers studying the immune response to SARS-CoV-2, is where the repertoires were released. Samples came from the ongoing ImmuneRACE study (first 160 participants) plus 1,254 subjects from 6 global collaborators. Sample metadata almost always included a de-identified subject ID, COVID-19 status, age in years and sex. HLA class I and class II types, where available, came from metadata supplied by the sample provider rather than from assay-based typing.

Results and caveats for the whole study, not just this receptor: The quantity of clinical and demographic metadata differed by source and by participant and was supplied without curation.

On this clone itself: The antigen it binds to is not known. The sample holds no much larger clone one base away, and base qualities are not on file.

The collaborating institutions used their own protocols to collect whole blood in K2EDTA tubes. For TCRbeta analysis, collaborators shipped samples in one of three forms: frozen whole blood, isolated PBMCs, or DNA extracted from either of those sample types. V and J are truncated by 3 bases and 2 bases respectively, leaving an intervening sequence of 11 bases. Per the germline V gene (reference sequence), SGHNT is the CDR1 and YYREEE is the CDR2. There are 14 amino acids in the CDR3, from cysteine to phenylalanine inclusive. Left in the record is the CDR3 DNA by itself, 42 bases read in frame from the first base. TCRbeta CDR3 regions were amplified from genomic DNA by means of the immunoSEQ Assay, a bias-controlled multiplex PCR. Under the source paper's analysis protocol: The number of nucleated cells in each sample was estimated by amplification of reference gene primers within the assay. To quantify the absolute abundance of each unique TCRbeta CDR3 rearrangement, sequence reads were collapsed and filtered. For each sample, productive Simpson clonality was calculated as the square root of Simpson's diversity index across productive rearrangements. TCRdb took this table from immuneACCESS and kept in-frame rearrangements with V and J called. Such tables lack part of the clones; where checked against another copy, unresolved V genes explain under half of the gap, and the rest is unexplained. For V, J and clone size, that table is used; D and trimming come from the DNA. The sample records some 170,000 clones, over 80% of which are singletons. The leading ten clones occupy approximately 9.1% of the sample.

The TCR comes from a woman between 70 and 85 years old with acute or convalescent COVID-19. Material: peripheral blood. Recombination linked TRBV5-4 to TRBJ1-2; the D gene is perhaps TRBD1, from 6 matching bases. The bases are TGTGCCAGCAGCTCTCAGGGGAACAACTATGGCTACACCTTC. The translation is CASSSQGNNYGYTF.